The T cell receptor (beta chain) described here comes from a study of T cell changes during pregnancy in multiple sclerosis. Only in-frame clones appear in the TCRdb table, and some are missing; sequencing was by immunoSEQ multiplex PCR. The profile shows about 38,000 clones, around 87% of them singletons. The sample here was CD4+ T cells from peripheral blood mononuclear cells, taken in the second trimester of pregnancy. The clonotype comes from a female donor with multiple sclerosis, enrolled in a pregnancy study.

The CDR3 spells CASSEQLASTDTQYF. In DNA form, the CDR3 reads TGTGCCAGCAGTGAACAACTAGCTAGCACAGATACGCAGTATTTT. J is TRBJ2-3 and V is TRBV2, with D possibly matching TRBD2 (6 bases). V shed 2 bases and J shed 0 bases, with 9 bases lying between them. The CDR3 runs to 15 residues. Per germline, CDR1 SNHLY and CDR2 FYNNEI. Full variable domain (missing parts from reference TRBV2 and TRBJ2-3): EPEVTQTPSHQVTQMGQEVILRCVPISNHLYFYWYRQILGQKVEFLVSFYNNEISEKSEIFDDQFSVERPDGSNFTLKIRSTKLEDSAMYFCASSEQLASTDTQYFGPGTRLTVL.